The sequence of this TCR beta chain was determined in a study of shared clonotypes between healthy human individuals. The CDR3 runs 17 residues. J was trimmed by 2 bases and V by 5 bases; bases with no gene match: 11. In germline, CDR1 is MDHEN, CDR2 SYDVKM. The repertoire was sequenced with immunoSEQ multiplex PCR; TCRdb's copy has only in-frame clones and lacks some. Among millions of clones listed, 90% to 95% were seen once. The sequenced sample was naive CD4+ T cells sorted from blood. Subset reported: CD45RA+ positively selected. The receptor comes from a man between 18 and 35 years old in good health. J is TRBJ1-5 and V is TRBV28; 8 bases map to TRBD1. In DNA form, the CDR3 reads TGTGCCAGCAGTCTTGACAGGGGCACTAACGGCAATCAGCCCCAGCATTTT. Protein sequence: CASSLDRGTNGNQPQHF.